This note documents a single T cell receptor beta chain sequence. The specificity of this receptor is unknown. Base-call qualities are not available, and no considerably larger clone is one nucleotide away. Germline trimming amounts to 6 bases on V and 0 bases on J, with 6 as the count of junction bases outside the gene matches. The CDR3 holds 16 amino acids from the cysteine to the phenylalanine. Only CDR3 DNA is held: 48 bases, read in frame from base 1. CDR1 and CDR2, looked up from the germline V gene, are SNHLY and FYNNEI. The data were taken from a study of shared clonotypes between healthy human individuals (dated by TCRdb to the early 2020s). At the level of the whole study: Two women and a few men aged 18 to 49 years were included in the cohort. Per donor, three plates each were used for CD4 naive and CD4 memory, two for CD8 naive, and one for CD8 memory. To estimate repertoire size and how much clonotype sharing occurs between individuals, the study deeply sequenced the blood TCR repertoires of about 5 healthy adults. Libraries were prepared and TCR repertoires were sequenced by different laboratories using diverse techniques, in order to increase sequencing depth and limit assay-specific biases. Each donor's leukapheresis produced roughly between roughly 0.9 and 8.9 billion PBMCs.

The paper as a whole reports these results and caveats: Sampling was restricted to blood, and TCR repertoires in tissues likely differ from the TCR repertoires found in blood. Pairwise subsampling led to the expectation that sequencing depth would affect the degree of clonotype sharing among donors. Clonotypes shared by all four sorted-subset donors showed higher generation probabilities than non-shared clonotypes. Because the study included only a small number of donors, the genetic and exposure-history diversity represented was limited. About 5% of naive CD4, 3.5% of naive CD8, 2.3% of memory CD4, and less than 0.45% of memory CD8 clonotypes were shared across a few donors. Rarefaction of sorted-subset datasets indicated incomplete sequencing despite the large sequencing depth. Naive subsets generally had larger estimated clonotype richness than memory subsets did.

The donors were healthy, HIV-negative adults with no recently reported acute infections or vaccinations. Every donor was a Caucasian adult living in Nashville, Tennessee, USA. CD4+ T cells were enriched by magnetic negative selection, after which naive cells were positively selected on CD45RA and the negative fraction was taken as the memory subset. After blood collection by leukapheresis, PBMCs were isolated using Ficoll-Histopaque density gradient centrifugation and then cryopreserved in the vapor phase of liquid nitrogen. Analytical flow cytometry was used to check the purity and quantity of each magnetically sorted T cell population. Genomic DNA was isolated from each sorted fraction and quantified by UV absorbance on a Nanodrop 2000c. Using the deep immunoSEQ assay, TCR CDR3 regions were amplified from genomic DNA by multiplex PCR. Extracted genomic DNA from each cell subset was spread evenly across all wells of several immunoSEQ 96-well plates, with each plate serving as a replicate. For sorted subsets, 200 to 250 ng of genomic DNA, equivalent to 30,000 or so T cell genomes, went into each replicate PCR. Purified libraries were measured with a Qubit 3.0 fluorometer, size-checked on a Bioanalyzer 2100, and measured again with the KAPA Library Quantification kit. A separate single-read 150-cycle Illumina NextSeq 550 flow cell was used to sequence each immunoSEQ 96-well plate. As for the original processing: Because the immunoSEQ output held only junctional sequences and lacked quality scores, the filtering could not match the filtering applied to full-length reads. To assign V/J genes and CDR3, sequences were annotated using PyIR, a Python wrapper for IgBLAST v1.9, with IMGT germline references. Reads were removed for weak V/J assignments (E-value above 1e-6), missing CDR3, stop codons, out-of-frame junctions, or ambiguous translated residues. V3J clonotypes were defined as sequences sharing the same inferred V gene, J gene, and CDR3 amino acid sequence. Percentage overlap between repertoires was calculated by dividing the number of shared unique clonotypes by the size of the smaller repertoire. Three approaches were used to assess repertoire richness: RTK rarefaction, the Chao1 estimator, and Recon v2.1 estimates of unobserved clonotypes. Generation probabilities for all TCRbeta clonotypes obtained by the gDNA method from a handful of donors were computed using OLGA. TCRdb stores this immuneACCESS table with in-frame sequences only. Part of the clones is absent; in the studies checked, under half of the shortfall reflects unresolved V genes, and no reason is known for the rest. V and J calls and clone size are given by that table; D and trimming were obtained from the DNA. The sample table shows roughly 760,000 clones, and approximately 79% are seen once. The ten largest clonotypes hold over 1.5% of the sample.

The sequence links TRBV2 to TRBJ2-1, with 9 bases in between that match TRBD2. The receptor was derived from a woman younger than 45 in good health. The sequencing input was memory CD4+ T cells sorted from blood. Interpreted using the paper, the cell subset or site label stands for: CD45RA-negative fraction. In nucleotide form, the sequence is TGTGCCAGCAGGGGTCTAGCGGGACCCTCCTACAATGAGCAGTTCTTC. This sequence encodes CASRGLAGPSYNEQFF.